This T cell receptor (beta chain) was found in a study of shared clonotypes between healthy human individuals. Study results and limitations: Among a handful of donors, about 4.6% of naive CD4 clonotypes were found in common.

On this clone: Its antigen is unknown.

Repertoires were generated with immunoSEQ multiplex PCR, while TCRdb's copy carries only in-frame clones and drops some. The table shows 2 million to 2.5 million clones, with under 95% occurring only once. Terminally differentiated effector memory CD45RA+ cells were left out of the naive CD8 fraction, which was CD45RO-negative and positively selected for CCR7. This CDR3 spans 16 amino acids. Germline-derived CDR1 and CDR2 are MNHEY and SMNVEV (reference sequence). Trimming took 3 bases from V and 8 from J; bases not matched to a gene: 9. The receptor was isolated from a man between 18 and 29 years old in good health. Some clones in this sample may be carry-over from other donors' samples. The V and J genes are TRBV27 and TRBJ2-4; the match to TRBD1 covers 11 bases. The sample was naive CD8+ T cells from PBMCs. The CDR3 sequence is CASSFGAGQGVDIQYF. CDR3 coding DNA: TGTGCCAGCAGTTTCGGTGCGGGACAGGGGGTGGACATTCAGTACTTC.